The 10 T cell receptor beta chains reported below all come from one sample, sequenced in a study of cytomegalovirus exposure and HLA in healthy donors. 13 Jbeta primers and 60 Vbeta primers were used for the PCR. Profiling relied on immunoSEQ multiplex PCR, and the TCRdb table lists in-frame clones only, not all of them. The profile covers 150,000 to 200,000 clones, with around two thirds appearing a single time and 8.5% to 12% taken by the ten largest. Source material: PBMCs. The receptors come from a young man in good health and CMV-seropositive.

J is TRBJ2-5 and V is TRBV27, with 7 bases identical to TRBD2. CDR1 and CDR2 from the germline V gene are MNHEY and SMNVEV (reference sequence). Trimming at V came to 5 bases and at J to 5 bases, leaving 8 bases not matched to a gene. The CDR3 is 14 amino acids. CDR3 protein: CASSRRLAGETQYF. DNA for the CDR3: TGTGCCAGCAGTCGTCGACTAGCCGGGGAGACCCAGTACTTC.

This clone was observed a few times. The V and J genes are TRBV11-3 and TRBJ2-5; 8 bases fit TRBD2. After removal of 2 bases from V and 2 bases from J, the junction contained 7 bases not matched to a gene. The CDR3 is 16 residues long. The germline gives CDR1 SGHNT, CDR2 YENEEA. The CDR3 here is CASSLTSGALQETQYF. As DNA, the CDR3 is TGTGCCAGCAGCTTAACTAGCGGAGCCCTACAAGAGACCCAGTACTTC.

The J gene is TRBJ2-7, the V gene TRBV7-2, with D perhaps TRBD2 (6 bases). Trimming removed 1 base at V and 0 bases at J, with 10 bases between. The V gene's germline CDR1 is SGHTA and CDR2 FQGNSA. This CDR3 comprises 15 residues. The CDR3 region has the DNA TGTGCCAGCAGCTTAGAGTCCGGGGGCTCCTACGAGCAGTACTTC. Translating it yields CASSLESGGSYEQYF.

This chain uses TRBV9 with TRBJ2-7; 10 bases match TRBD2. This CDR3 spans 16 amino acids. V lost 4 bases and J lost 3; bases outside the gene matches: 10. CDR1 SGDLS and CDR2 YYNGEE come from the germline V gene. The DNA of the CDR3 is TGTGCCAGCAGCCCTAGACAAGCGGGAGGGCTCTACGAGCAGTACTTC. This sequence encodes CASSPRQAGGLYEQYF.

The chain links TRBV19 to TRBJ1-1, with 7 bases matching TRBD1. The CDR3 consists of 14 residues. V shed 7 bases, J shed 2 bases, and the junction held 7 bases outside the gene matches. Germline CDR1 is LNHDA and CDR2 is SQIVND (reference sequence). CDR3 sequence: CASNRQGRNTEAFF. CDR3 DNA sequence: TGTGCCAGTAACCGACAGGGTCGAAACACTGAAGCTTTCTTT.

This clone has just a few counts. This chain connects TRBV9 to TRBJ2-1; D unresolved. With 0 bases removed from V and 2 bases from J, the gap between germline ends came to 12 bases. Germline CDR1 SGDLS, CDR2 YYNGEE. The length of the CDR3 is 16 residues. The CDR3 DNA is TGTGCCAGCAGCGTAGACTCGCGGCCGACCTACAATGAGCAGTTCTTC. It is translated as CASSVDSRPTYNEQFF.

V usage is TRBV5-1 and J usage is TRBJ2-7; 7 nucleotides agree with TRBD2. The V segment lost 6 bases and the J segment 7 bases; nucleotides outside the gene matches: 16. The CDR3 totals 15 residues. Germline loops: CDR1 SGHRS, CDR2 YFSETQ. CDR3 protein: CASTPAVGGPREQYF. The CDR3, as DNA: TGCGCCAGCACCCCGGCTGTGGGAGGGCCAAGGGAGCAGTACTTC.

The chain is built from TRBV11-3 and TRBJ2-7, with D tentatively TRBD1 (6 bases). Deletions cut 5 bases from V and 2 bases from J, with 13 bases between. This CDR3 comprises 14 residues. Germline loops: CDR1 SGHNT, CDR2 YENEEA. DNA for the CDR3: TGTGCCAGCAGCCCCTCGGGACACCCCTACGAGCAGTACTTC. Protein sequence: CASSPSGHPYEQYF.

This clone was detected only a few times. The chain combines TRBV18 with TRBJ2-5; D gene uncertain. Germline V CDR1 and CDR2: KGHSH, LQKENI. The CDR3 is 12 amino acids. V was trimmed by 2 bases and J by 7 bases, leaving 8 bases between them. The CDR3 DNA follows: TGTGCCAGCTCACCAACCAAGAGGACCCAGTACTTC. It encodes CASSPTKRTQYF.

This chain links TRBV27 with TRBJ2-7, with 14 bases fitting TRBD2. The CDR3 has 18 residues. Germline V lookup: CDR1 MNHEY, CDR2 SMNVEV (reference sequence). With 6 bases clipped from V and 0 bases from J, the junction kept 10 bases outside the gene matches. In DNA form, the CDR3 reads TGTGCCAGCAGAAGAGGGACTAGCGGGAGTTACAGCTCCTACGAGCAGTACTTC. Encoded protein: CASRRGTSGSYSSYEQYF.